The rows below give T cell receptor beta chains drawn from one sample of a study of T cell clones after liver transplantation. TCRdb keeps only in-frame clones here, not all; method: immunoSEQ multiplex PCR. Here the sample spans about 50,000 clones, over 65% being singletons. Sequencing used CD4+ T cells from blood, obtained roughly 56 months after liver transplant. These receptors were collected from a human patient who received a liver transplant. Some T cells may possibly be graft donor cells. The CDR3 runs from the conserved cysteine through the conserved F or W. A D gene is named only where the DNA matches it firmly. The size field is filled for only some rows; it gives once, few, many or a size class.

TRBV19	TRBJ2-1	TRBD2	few	CAISSGVHNEQFF	TGTGCCATTTCCAGCGGGGTACACAATGAGCAGTTCTTC
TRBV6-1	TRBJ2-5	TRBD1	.	CASLWDSREKETQYF	TGTGCCAGCTTGTGGGACAGTAGAGAGAAAGAGACCCAGTACTTC
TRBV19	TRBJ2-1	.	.	CASSLGRATYNEQFF	TGTGCCAGTAGTTTAGGACGGGCAACCTACAATGAGCAGTTCTTC
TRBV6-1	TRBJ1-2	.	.	CASSVSNYGYTF	TGTGCCAGCAGTGTCTCAAACTATGGCTACACCTTC
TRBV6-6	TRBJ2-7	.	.	CASSYSGISYEQYF	TGTGCCAGCAGTTACTCGGGTATCTCCTACGAGCAGTACTTC
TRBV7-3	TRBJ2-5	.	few	CASSPGRRGSGETQYF	TGTGCCAGCAGCCCGGGCCGACGGGGGTCCGGAGAGACCCAGTACTTC
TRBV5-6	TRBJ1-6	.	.	CASSLNNSPLHF	TGTGCCAGCAGCTTAAATAATTCACCCCTCCACTTT
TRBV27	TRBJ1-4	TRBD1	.	CASSFDRGANEKLFF	TGTGCCAGCAGTTTCGACAGGGGAGCTAATGAAAAACTGTTTTTT
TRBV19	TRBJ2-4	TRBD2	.	CATREGGLANIQYF	TGTGCCACTAGAGAGGGAGGACTAGCGAACATTCAGTACTTC
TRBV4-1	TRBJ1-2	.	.	CASSQEGGRPYGYTF	TGCGCCAGCAGCCAAGAGGGGGGGAGGCCCTATGGCTACACCTTC
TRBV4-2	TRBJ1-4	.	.	CASSQERVGTLGEKLFF	TGTGCCAGCAGCCAAGAAAGAGTAGGGACCCTGGGGGAAAAACTGTTTTTT
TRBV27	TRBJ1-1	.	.	CASSLDLRMNTEAFF	TGTGCCAGCAGTTTAGACCTGAGAATGAACACTGAAGCTTTCTTT
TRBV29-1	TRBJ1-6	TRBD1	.	CSVKGTGLSPLHF	TGCAGCGTGAAGGGGACAGGGCTTTCACCCCTCCACTTT
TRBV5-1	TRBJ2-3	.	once	CASSSLESTDTQYF	TGCGCCAGCAGCTCACTAGAGAGCACAGATACGCAGTATTTT
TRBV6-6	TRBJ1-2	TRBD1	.	CASSSPTDRGHYGYTF	TGTGCCAGCAGTTCCCCGACCGACAGGGGGCACTATGGCTACACCTTC
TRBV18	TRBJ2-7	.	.	CASSPPWDTYEQYF	TGTGCCAGCTCACCACCGTGGGACACCTACGAGCAGTACTTC
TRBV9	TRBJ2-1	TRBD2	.	CASSPRLAGGAYNEQFF	TGTGCCAGCAGCCCCAGACTAGCGGGGGGGGCTTACAATGAGCAGTTCTTC
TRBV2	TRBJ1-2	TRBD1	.	CASSITGGNGYTF	TGTGCCAGCAGCATAACAGGGGGCAATGGCTACACCTTC